A selection of T cell receptor beta chains follows, all from one sample in a study of blood T cell repertoires in COVID-19. The assay was immunoSEQ multiplex PCR, and TCRdb's table has in-frame clones only and misses some. The sample holds about 240,000 clones, approximately 80% seen once. The sequenced sample consisted of peripheral blood. The receptors here all came from a woman of 80 years or more with acute or convalescent COVID-19. CDR3s include the opening cysteine and the closing phenylalanine or tryptophan. D genes are given only for firm matches. The size field is filled for only some rows; it gives once, few, many or a size class.

j_call,clone_size,d_call,v_call,cdr3_aa,cdr3_nt
TRBJ2-7,.,.,TRBV11-3,CASSAGFTYEQYF,TGTGCCAGCAGCGCTGGTTTCACTTACGAGCAGTACTTC
TRBJ2-1,.,TRBD1,TRBV7-9,CASSLTRGQGNNEQFF,TGTGCCAGCAGCCTCACCCGCGGACAGGGGAACAATGAGCAGTTCTTC
TRBJ2-1,few,TRBD1,TRBV12-3/TRBV12-4,CASSSRQGARFF,TGTGCCAGCAGTTCGAGACAGGGGGCGAGGTTCTTC
TRBJ2-1,.,.,TRBV29-1,CSVERRDTGYNEQFF,TGCAGCGTTGAGAGAAGAGACACAGGGTACAATGAGCAGTTCTTC
TRBJ1-1,few,.,TRBV6-5,CASSLKSSNTEAFF,TGTGCCAGCAGCCTGAAGAGTTCGAACACTGAAGCTTTCTTT
TRBJ2-4,.,TRBD2,TRBV7-2,CASSPPRAGGGIQYF,TGTGCCAGCAGCCCCCCCCGGGCCGGCGGGGGCATTCAGTACTTC
TRBJ2-1,.,TRBD1,TRBV5-4,CASSLQGANEQFF,TGTGCCAGCAGCTTGCAGGGGGCTAATGAGCAGTTCTTC
TRBJ2-1,.,.,TRBV9,CASSLGIFTTSGEQFF,TGTGCCAGCAGCTTAGGCATATTTACGACTAGTGGTGAGCAGTTCTTC
TRBJ2-7,few,TRBD1,TRBV5-1,CASSLVQGQQSEQYF,TGCGCCAGCAGCTTGGTACAGGGGCAACAGAGCGAGCAGTACTTC
TRBJ2-5,.,TRBD2,TRBV3-1/TRBV3-2,CASSQISGGAETQYF,TGTGCCAGCAGCCAAATAAGCGGGGGGGCCGAGACCCAGTACTTC
TRBJ1-1,.,TRBD1,TRBV19,CASRQGGITEAFF,TGTGCCAGTCGACAGGGGGGCATCACTGAAGCTTTCTTT
TRBJ1-2,.,.,TRBV6-5,CASSGRGSGGYTF,TGTGCCAGCAGCGGGAGGGGGAGCGGTGGCTACACCTTC
TRBJ1-1,.,.,TRBV19,CASSRGLNTEAFF,TGTGCCAGTAGTCGAGGGTTGAACACTGAAGCTTTCTTT
TRBJ1-5,few,.,TRBV18,CASSSTVSNQPQHF,TGTGCCAGCTCATCGACAGTTAGCAATCAGCCCCAGCATTTT
TRBJ1-4,.,TRBD1,TRBV6-1,CASSERVDLRGLNEKLFF,TGTGCCAGCAGTGAAAGGGTGGACTTGAGGGGGCTAAATGAAAAACTGTTTTTT
TRBJ2-3,.,TRBD1,TRBV7-9,CASSPDLWQGARDTQYF,TGTGCCAGCAGCCCCGACCTTTGGCAGGGGGCGCGAGATACGCAGTATTTT
TRBJ2-3,.,.,TRBV6-1,CASSERQVGPDTQYF,TGTGCCAGCAGTGAGAGACAGGTGGGGCCAGATACGCAGTATTTT
TRBJ2-7,.,.,TRBV29-1,CSVTNRGTYEQYF,TGCAGCGTTACTAACCGGGGGACCTACGAGCAGTACTTC
TRBJ2-3,.,TRBD2,TRBV30,CARGGAPDTQYF,TGTGCCCGGGGGGGGGCGCCCGATACGCAGTATTTT
TRBJ1-1,.,.,TRBV7-2,CASSPRPDSLGAFF,TGTGCCAGCAGCCCACGACCGGACTCTTTGGGAGCTTTCTTT
TRBJ1-6,once,.,TRBV21-1,CASSKRGLSYNSPLHF,TGTGCCAGCAGCAAACGAGGACTGAGTTATAATTCACCCCTCCACTTT
TRBJ2-7,.,.,TRBV28,CASSLAGIYEQYF,TGTGCCAGCAGTTTGGCAGGGATCTACGAGCAGTACTTC
TRBJ2-3,.,.,TRBV7-3,CASSPNTDTQYF,TGTGCCAGCAGCCCAAACACAGATACGCAGTATTTT
TRBJ1-5,.,.,TRBV19,CASTRSPGSNQPQHF,TGTGCCAGTACCCGATCCCCAGGGAGCAATCAGCCCCAGCATTTT
TRBJ1-6,.,.,TRBV3-1/TRBV3-2,CASSQDVGGRSPLHF,TGTGCCAGCAGCCAAGATGTTGGAGGGAGGTCACCCCTCCACTTT
TRBJ1-1,.,.,TRBV3-1/TRBV3-2,CASSQDWAVSINTEAFF,TGTGCCAGCAGCCAAGATTGGGCAGTTTCGATTAACACTGAAGCTTTCTTT
TRBJ1-5,.,TRBD1,TRBV19,CASRTGGGQPQHF,TGTGCCAGTAGGACAGGGGGCGGCCAGCCCCAGCATTTT
TRBJ1-6,.,.,TRBV3-1/TRBV3-2,CASSQDSGGQNNSPLHF,TGTGCCAGCAGCCAAGATTCGGGGGGCCAGAATAATTCACCCCTCCACTTT
TRBJ2-1,.,TRBD2,TRBV12-5,CASGLTSGSGGAYEQFF,TGTGCTAGTGGTTTGACTTCAGGGAGCGGGGGGGCATATGAGCAGTTCTTC
TRBJ1-6,.,TRBD1,TRBV27,CASSPRQGLASPLHF,TGTGCCAGCAGTCCCCGACAGGGGCTGGCGTCACCCCTCCACTTT
TRBJ2-5,.,TRBD1,TRBV7-9,CASSPSGTGGGETQYF,TGTGCCAGCAGCCCCTCTGGGACAGGGGGCGGGGAGACCCAGTACTTC
TRBJ2-4,many,.,TRBV7-8,CASSLALNIQYF,TGTGCCAGCAGCTTGGCCCTGAACATTCAGTACTTC
TRBJ1-3,.,TRBD1,TRBV10-1,CASSESTLGTAGSGNTIYF,TGCGCCAGCAGTGAGTCGACTCTAGGGACAGCCGGCTCTGGAAACACCATATATTTT
TRBJ2-7,.,TRBD1,TRBV6-5,CASSSPGTGVEEQYF,TGTGCCAGCAGTAGCCCTGGGACAGGAGTAGAGGAGCAGTACTTC
TRBJ1-5,few,.,TRBV2,CASSEKGWGQPQHF,TGTGCCAGCAGTGAAAAGGGGTGGGGTCAGCCCCAGCATTTT
TRBJ1-1,.,.,TRBV19,CASTPRGGGNTEAFF,TGTGCCAGTACCCCCAGGGGAGGGGGGAACACTGAAGCTTTCTTT
TRBJ1-5,.,.,TRBV10-2,CASSESSQPQHF,TGCGCCAGCAGTGAATCTTCCCAGCCCCAGCATTTT
TRBJ1-1,few,TRBD1,TRBV30,CAWTGGNTEAFF,TGTGCCTGGACAGGGGGGAACACTGAAGCTTTCTTT
TRBJ1-5,.,.,TRBV27,CASSFQGLNQPQHF,TGTGCCAGCAGTTTTCAGGGCCTCAATCAGCCCCAGCATTTT
TRBJ1-1,.,.,TRBV2,CASRSTDTAQAFF,TGTGCCAGCAGATCGACAGATACGGCCCAAGCTTTCTTT
TRBJ1-2,.,.,TRBV3-1/TRBV3-2,CASSLGTPYGYTF,TGTGCCAGCAGCCTCGGGACACCCTATGGCTACACCTTC
TRBJ2-7,.,TRBD1,TRBV27,CASSGQGISYEQYF,TGTGCCAGCAGCGGACAGGGTATATCCTACGAGCAGTACTTC
TRBJ1-2,.,TRBD1,TRBV6-5,CASSPRQGSIYGYTF,TGTGCCAGCAGCCCCCGACAGGGCAGTATCTATGGCTACACCTTC
TRBJ2-1,.,.,TRBV23-1,CASSQPRNEQFF,TGCGCCAGCAGTCAACCCCGGAATGAGCAGTTCTTC
TRBJ2-7,.,.,TRBV2,CASSVGRAGRPYEQYF,TGTGCCAGCAGTGTGGGAAGGGCGGGACGACCCTACGAGCAGTACTTC
TRBJ2-3,few,.,TRBV6-5,CASSYGQGPTDTQYF,TGTGCCAGCAGTTACGGCCAGGGCCCCACAGATACGCAGTATTTT
TRBJ1-4,.,.,TRBV9,CASSAWGEEKLFF,TGTGCCAGCAGCGCCTGGGGGGAGGAAAAACTGTTTTTT
TRBJ1-6,.,.,TRBV28,CASSQPLDRRSPLHF,TGTGCCAGCAGTCAACCACTTGATCGGAGATCACCCCTCCACTTT
TRBJ2-2,once,.,TRBV28,CASSTYRPTIYGELFF,TGTGCCAGCAGCACCTACAGGCCGACGATTTACGGGGAGCTGTTTTTT
TRBJ2-2,few,TRBD1,TRBV9,CASSPRDSWDTGELFF,TGTGCCAGCAGCCCTCGGGACAGCTGGGACACCGGGGAGCTGTTTTTT
TRBJ2-7,few,.,TRBV6-5,CASSPVQGYEQYF,TGTGCCAGCAGTCCGGTGCAGGGCTACGAGCAGTACTTC